A single sample is the source of the 11 T cell receptor beta chains below, sequenced in a study of blood T cell repertoires in COVID-19 (dated by TCRdb to between 2020 and 2021). The method was the immunoSEQ multiplex PCR assay. The table comes from immuneACCESS by way of TCRdb, which keeps in-frame sequences with V and J called. Part of the clones is missing from these tables; in studies checked, under half for an unresolved V gene and the rest for unknown reasons. The sample records roughly 260,000 clones, under 90% of which are singletons. The leading ten clones occupy approximately 3.8% of the sample. Sequencing used PBMCs or T cells enriched from blood (not recorded which). The source is a woman aged 40 to 50 who had been exposed to COVID-19.

V and J are TRBV4-2 and TRBJ2-5; 9 positions agree with TRBD2. CDR1 and CDR2 (germline): LGHNA, YNFKEQ. The V gene end was trimmed by 0 bases and the J gene end by 4 bases; junction bases not matched to a gene: 9. The CDR3 has 17 residues. The chain's CDR3 is CASSQDFAGGPLETQYF. CDR3 DNA: TGTGCCAGCAGCCAAGATTTCGCGGGGGGGCCCTTAGAGACCCAGTACTTC.

This clone was counted a single time. This rearrangement joins TRBV5-5 to TRBJ2-7; no definite D call. The germline V gene has CDR1 SGHKS and CDR2 YYEKEE (reference sequence). V was shortened by 3 bases and J by 0 bases, with 10 bases between the two germline ends. The length of the CDR3 is 14 residues. Here the CDR3 reads CASSYSPVSYEQYF. As DNA, the CDR3 is TGTGCCAGCAGCTATTCGCCGGTCTCCTACGAGCAGTACTTC.

The chain links TRBV3-1 (or the pseudogene TRBV3-2) to TRBJ1-6; D gene unclear. CDR1 is LGHDT, CDR2 YNNKEL, per germline (reference sequence). This CDR3 spans 16 amino acids. V gave up 5 bases and J gave up 2 bases, with 13 bases separating them. CDR3 loop: CASSSPSRAYNSPLHF. CDR3 coding DNA: TGTGCCAGCAGCTCACCATCGAGGGCCTATAATTCACCCCTCCACTTT.

The chain has TRBV7-2 and TRBJ2-5, with 7 positions matching TRBD2. The CDR3 totals 15 residues. After removal of 1 base from V and 5 bases from J, the junction contained 7 bases not matched to a gene. Per the germline V gene, CDR1 is SGHTA and CDR2 is FQGNSA. This CDR3 is CASSLVASGGETQYF. The DNA for the CDR3 is TGTGCCAGCAGCTTAGTGGCTAGCGGAGGGGAGACCCAGTACTTC. Together with reference TRBV7-2 and TRBJ2-5, the CDR3 gives the full variable domain: GAGVSQSPSNKVTEKGKDVELRCDPISGHTALYWYRQSLGQGLEFLIYFQGNSAPDKSGLPSDRFSAERTGGSVSTLTIQRTQQEDSAVYLCASSLVASGGETQYFGPGTRLLVL.

The chain carries TRBV7-3 and TRBJ1-5, with 8 bases identical to TRBD1. V shed 2 bases, J shed 1 base, and the junction held 4 bases outside the gene matches. CDR1 is SGHTA, CDR2 FQGTGA, per germline. The CDR3 has 16 residues. The CDR3 DNA is TGTGCCAGCAGCTTACCAGGGGGCGGCAGCAATCAGCCCCAGCATTTT. Its translation is CASSLPGGGSNQPQHF.

V and J are TRBV29-1 and TRBJ1-2; a possible D gene is TRBD1 (5 bases). The CDR3 runs to 16 residues. V lost 0 bases, J lost 4 bases, and 18 bases lay in between. Germline V gene lookup returns CDR1 SQVTM and CDR2 ANQGSEA. The CDR3 region has the DNA TGCAGCGTTGAAGATAGGGTCGGGGGATTCTCCTATGGCTACACCTTC. Its protein product is CSVEDRVGGFSYGYTF.

This chain links TRBV18 with TRBJ1-2; 8 bases map to TRBD1. Germline V lookup: CDR1 KGHSH, CDR2 LQKENI. The junction had 6 bases not matched to a gene; V was cut back by 2 bases and J by 1 base. The CDR3 extends over 16 amino acids. The DNA of the CDR3 is TGTGCCAGCTCACCAGGTGGACAGGGAGATAACTATGGCTACACCTTC. It translates to CASSPGGQGDNYGYTF.

V gene TRBV2 combines with J gene TRBJ2-3; a weak D match, TRBD1 (6 bases). CDR3 size: 13 residues. Germline V gene data show CDR1 as SNHLY and CDR2 as FYNNEI. With 3 bases removed from V and 4 bases from J, the gap between germline ends came to 8 bases. CDR3 coding DNA: TGTGCCAGCAGTGACGAGGGGGCAGATACGCAGTATTTT. This translates into CASSDEGADTQYF.

The chain joins TRBV10-3 to TRBJ1-1, with 8 nucleotides matching TRBD1. The germline V gene encodes CDR1 ENHRY and CDR2 SYGVKD. CDR3 length: 13 amino acids. J gave up 6 bases and V 10 bases, and 10 bases lay outside the gene matches. Here the CDR3 reads CATQGAQAPEAFF. The DNA for the CDR3 is TGTGCCACCCAGGGGGCACAGGCCCCTGAAGCTTTCTTT.

The genes are TRBV6-2 or TRBV6-3 and TRBJ2-5, with a possible D match to TRBD1 (6 bases). Germline assignment: CDR1 MNHEY and CDR2 SVGEGT. The CDR3 runs to 15 residues. V was clipped by 3 bases and J by 4 bases, with 15 bases between them. The CDR3 loop reads CASSYKTGPGETQYF. The CDR3 DNA reads as TGTGCCAGCAGTTATAAAACAGGGCCGGGAGAGACCCAGTACTTC.

In nucleotides, the CDR3 is TGCGCCAGCAGACCGGACAGGATGAAGGGAAACACCATATATTTT. Amino acids: CASRPDRMKGNTIYF. The chain carries TRBV5-1 and TRBJ1-3; TRBD1 aligns across 7 bases. The CDR3 extends over 15 amino acids. Germline V gives CDR1 SGHRS, CDR2 YFSETQ. V trimming: 5 bases; J trimming: 4 bases; junction bases outside the gene matches: 9.